This TCR beta chain is from a study of cytomegalovirus exposure and HLA in healthy donors. General study findings and limits: TCR beta sequences reportedly predicted the HLA-A and HLA-B alleles of most subjects accurately. Among donors in an Asian-associated ancestry cluster, a later analysis reportedly found fewer N-insertions than the approximately 700-donor mean. In vitro, a few CMV-associated chains proved specific for CMV antigens.

The PCR contained 60 Vbeta and 13 Jbeta primers. Original methodology: A later analysis tallied roughly 77 million unique TCR beta chains, about 9.9 million of them shared. Measured with immunoSEQ multiplex PCR; TCRdb has only the in-frame clones, and not every one. The V and J calls and clone size were taken over from that table, and D and trimming were inferred from the DNA. The sample's table shows under 120,000 clones. CDR3 size: 13 residues. The germline CDR1 and CDR2 sequences are LNHDA and SQIVND (reference sequence). The junction had 7 bases not matched to a gene; V was cut back by 9 bases and J by 4 bases. Remarks on this clone: Its antigen remains unidentified.

What was sequenced was PBMCs. The sequence derives from a man between 50 and 59 years old in good health and CMV-seronegative. This chain connects TRBV19 to TRBJ1-2; 8 bases align to TRBD1. This CDR3 is CASEGTGRYGYTF. The DNA for the CDR3 is TGTGCCAGCGAGGGGACAGGACGCTATGGCTACACCTTC.